The present TCR beta chain was sequenced within a study of blood T cell repertoires in COVID-19. The overall study: COVID-19 samples collected from the United States, Italy and Spain covered acute and convalescent phases. In each case, the material was cDNA or gDNA derived from T cells, B-cell-depleted T cells, or PBMCs.

Original processing methods: Reference gene primers were amplified, and this amplification served to estimate nucleated cell counts. Libraries were prepared by immunoSEQ multiplex PCR; TCRdb keeps only in-frame clonotypes and omits some of them. V and J calls and clone size are given by that table; D and trimming were obtained from the DNA. The table has about 73,000 clones, approximately 92% seen once. The CDR3 extends over 15 amino acids. In germline, CDR1 is SGHRS, CDR2 YFSETQ. V was cut by 2 bases and J by 0 bases, with 8 bases left in between. Sequencing was done on a sample of peripheral blood. This clonotype originated in a man aged 80 or over with acute or convalescent COVID-19. The genes are TRBV5-1 and TRBJ1-4, with no clear D. The CDR3 region is CASSFGRATNEKLFF. For the CDR3, the DNA is TGCGCCAGCAGCTTCGGGAGGGCAACTAATGAAAAACTGTTTTTT. Variable domain in full (rest from reference TRBV5-1 and TRBJ1-4): KAGVTQTPRYLIKTRGQQVTLSCSPISGHRSVSWYQQTPGQGLQFLFEYFSETQRNKGNFPGRFSGRQFSNSRSEMNVSTLELGDSALYLCASSFGRATNEKLFFGSGTQLSVL.